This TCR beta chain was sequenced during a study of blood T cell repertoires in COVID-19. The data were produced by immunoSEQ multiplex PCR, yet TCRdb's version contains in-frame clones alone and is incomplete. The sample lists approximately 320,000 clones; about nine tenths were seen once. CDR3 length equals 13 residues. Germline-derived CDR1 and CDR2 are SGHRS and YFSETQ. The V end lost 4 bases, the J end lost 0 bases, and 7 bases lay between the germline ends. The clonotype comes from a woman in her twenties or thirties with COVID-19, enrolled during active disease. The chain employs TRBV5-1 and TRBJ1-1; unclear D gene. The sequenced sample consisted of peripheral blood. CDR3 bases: TGCGCCAGCAGCATCCTAATGAACACTGAAGCTTTCTTT. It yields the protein CASSILMNTEAFF.